The 31 T cell receptor beta chains presented below share a single source sample, sequenced in a study of CD8+ T cells in alopecia areata (dated by TCRdb to 2016 to 2018). The sample's time point label, decoded: baseline before oral tofacitinib. Library preparation employed the immunoSEQ multiplex PCR assay. RNA was extracted from all samples and reverse transcribed into cDNA, which served as template for TCR sequencing. TCRdb provides this immuneACCESS table in a form limited to in-frame rearrangements. Some clones are lacking; in checked studies, under half of them reflect an unresolved V gene, and why the rest are absent is not known. The sample table shows 150,000 or so clones, and about 89% are seen once. More than 13% of the sample belongs to the ten largest clones. The sequencing used CD8+ T cells sorted from blood, collected at week 0. The receptors were sampled from a human donor with alopecia areata.

CDR3 DNA: TGTGCCAGCAGCTTCTTTAGCACAGATACGCAGTATTTT. This translates into CASSFFSTDTQYF. This sequence joins TRBV7-3 and TRBJ2-3; no clear D. V was clipped by 3 bases and J by 0 bases, with 4 bases between them. CDR1 and CDR2 (germline): SGHTA, FQGTGA. This CDR3 is built from 13 residues.

The CDR3 sequence is CASSGRKVKAEAFF. CDR3 nucleotide sequence: TGTGCCAGCAGTGGGAGGAAAGTCAAGGCTGAAGCTTTCTTT. This chain uses TRBV2 with TRBJ1-1, with D hard to call. Germline-derived CDR1 and CDR2 are SNHLY and FYNNEI. The CDR3 contains 14 residues. The germline V and J ends were trimmed by 4 bases and 6 bases, with 15 bases remaining between them.

V usage is TRBV5-1 and J usage is TRBJ1-2; 7 nucleotides agree with TRBD1. The germline gives CDR1 SGHRS, CDR2 YFSETQ. The CDR3 runs to 14 residues. The ends lost 4 bases at V and 2 bases at J; junction bases unmatched: 5. CDR3 nucleotide sequence: TGCGCCAGCAGCGCAGCAGGGGGGAACTATGGCTACACCTTC. It is translated as CASSAAGGNYGYTF.

The rearrangement joins TRBV2 to TRBJ2-1; 12 bases align to TRBD2. The CDR3 covers 15 residues. V gave up 2 bases and J gave up 8 bases; unmatched junction bases: 4. Germline-derived CDR1 and CDR2 are SNHLY and FYNNEI. Written as DNA, the CDR3 is TGTGCCAGCAGTGAAACACTAGCGGGAGGATATGAGCAGTTCTTC. The encoded protein is CASSETLAGGYEQFF.

The rearrangement uses TRBV29-1 and TRBJ1-2; D gene ambiguous. The CDR3 runs 14 residues. The germline V gene encodes CDR1 SQVTM and CDR2 ANQGSEA. Trimming took off 4 bases at V and 8 bases at J, with 20 bases between the two ends. Written as DNA, the CDR3 is TGCAGCGTTGTCGGCAAGGCCTCCAGTCCGGGCTACACCTTC. Translating it yields CSVVGKASSPGYTF.

This clone was seen a single time. The chain uses TRBV7-9 and TRBJ2-7, with 7 bases fitting TRBD1. V lost 4 bases and J lost 0; bases outside the gene matches: 6. Germline V lookup: CDR1 SEHNR, CDR2 FQNEAQ (reference sequence). This CDR3 spans 15 amino acids. Here the CDR3 DNA reads TGTGCCAGCAGCTCCACAGGGGTGGACTCCTACGAGCAGTACTTC. Translation: CASSSTGVDSYEQYF.

The CDR3: CATSRGRTPKNIQYF. The CDR3 region has the DNA TGTGCCACCAGCAGAGGACGGACACCCAAAAACATTCAGTACTTC. The chain combines TRBV15 with TRBJ2-4; a possible D gene is TRBD1 (5 bases). Germline CDR1 is LNHNV and CDR2 is YYDKDF (reference sequence). The CDR3 is 15 amino acids. Trimming took 1 base from V and 2 from J, leaving 9 bases between them.

The chain couples TRBV19 to TRBJ2-1; D is possibly TRBD2 (7 bases). The CDR3 runs 16 residues. Germline CDR1 and CDR2: LNHDA and SQIVND (reference sequence). Trimming cost V 7 bases and J 0 bases, with 16 bases left between them. Here the CDR3 reads CASTTRGGFSYNEQFF. CDR3 sequence (DNA): TGTGCCAGTACCACAAGGGGGGGGTTCTCCTACAATGAGCAGTTCTTC. Together with reference TRBV19 and TRBJ2-1, the CDR3 gives the full variable domain: DGGITQSPKYLFRKEGQNVTLSCEQNLNHDAMYWYRQDPGQGLRLIYYSQIVNDFQKGDIAEGYSVSREKKESFPLTVTSAQKNPTAFYLCASTTRGGFSYNEQFFGPGTRLTVL.

The chain links TRBV30 to TRBJ2-4; 10 bases are a match to TRBD2. CDR3 length equals 13 residues. Trimming at V came to 2 bases and at J to 12 bases, leaving 7 bases not matched to a gene. Germline lookup yields CDR1 GTSNPN and CDR2 SVGIG (reference sequence). The CDR3 here is CAWSPASGSNQYF. The DNA of the CDR3 is TGTGCCTGGAGTCCTGCTAGCGGGAGTAATCAGTACTTC.

The rearrangement joins TRBV6-1 to TRBJ2-2; 7 bases are a match to TRBD1. The junction had 6 bases not matched to a gene; V was cut back by 4 bases and J by 1 base. The CDR3 is 16 amino acids. Germline V lookup: CDR1 MNHNS, CDR2 SASEGT. The CDR3 here is CASSGFTGVNTGELFF. The DNA of the CDR3 is TGTGCCAGCAGTGGATTTACAGGGGTGAACACCGGGGAGCTGTTTTTT.

This chain connects TRBV11-2 to TRBJ2-7, with D unresolved. The V end lost 3 bases, the J end lost 3 bases, and 12 bases lay between the germline ends. The V gene's germline CDR1 is SGHAT and CDR2 FQNNGV. CDR3 length equals 14 residues. The CDR3 protein is CASSFYTGNYEQYF. The CDR3 DNA follows: TGTGCCAGCAGCTTCTATACTGGGAACTACGAGCAGTACTTC.

V gene TRBV6-5 combines with J gene TRBJ2-1; possibly TRBD1 for D (5 bases). Trimming shortened V by 4 bases and J by 5 bases, and 15 bases separated the two germline ends. CDR1 and CDR2 from the germline V gene are MNHEY and SVGAGI. This CDR3 comprises 15 residues. CDR3 in DNA: TGTGCCAGCAGTTTCCTCTCGACAGAGGACAATGAGCAGTTCTTC. Its translation is CASSFLSTEDNEQFF.

The rearrangement links TRBV25-1 to TRBJ2-3, with D unresolved. V was cut by 6 bases and J by 5 bases, with 3 bases left in between. Germline loops: CDR1 MGHDK, CDR2 SYGVNS. This CDR3 has 10 residues. The chain's CDR3 is CASRRDTQYF. The DNA of the CDR3 is TGTGCCAGCAGGCGAGATACGCAGTATTTT.

CDR3 sequence (DNA): TGCAGTGCTAGACAGGACTACGAGCAGTACTTC. Translation gives CSARQDYEQYF. The V and J genes are TRBV20-1 and TRBJ2-7, with D unclear. Germline loops: CDR1 DFQATT, CDR2 SNEGSKA (reference sequence). V was cut by 2 bases and J by 3 bases, with 5 bases left in between. CDR3 length: 11 amino acids.

The chain couples TRBV7-2 to TRBJ2-1; D is uncertain. Deletions cut 1 base from V and 4 bases from J, with 2 bases between. Germline assignment: CDR1 SGHTA and CDR2 FQGNSA. The CDR3 loop spans 12 amino acids. This CDR3 is CASSLGYNEQFF. The CDR3 nucleotides read TGTGCCAGCAGCTTAGGTTACAATGAGCAGTTCTTC.

This clone has more than one count but fewer than ten. The chain couples TRBV9 to TRBJ2-7; 13 nucleotides align to TRBD2. CDR1 and CDR2 (germline): SGDLS, YYNGEE. This CDR3 has 15 amino acids. With 3 bases clipped from V and 5 bases from J, the junction kept 5 bases outside the gene matches. CDR3 coding DNA: TGTGCCAGCAGCGGGACTAGCGGGAGAAGCGACGAGCAGTACTTC. Encoded protein: CASSGTSGRSDEQYF.

The chain uses TRBV27 and TRBJ2-7; D may match TRBD1 or TRBD2 (5 bases each). Germline CDR1 reads MNHEY; CDR2 reads SMNVEV (reference sequence). The CDR3 consists of 13 residues. Between the trimmed V and J ends, which lost 5 bases and 6 bases, there was a span of 14 bases. The CDR3 sequence: CASSQGTLGEQYF. CDR3 DNA sequence: TGTGCCAGCAGTCAAGGGACCCTGGGCGAGCAGTACTTC.

The sample holds a few counts of this clone. V is TRBV29-1 and J is TRBJ2-2; 9 bases are a match to TRBD1. Trimming took 7 bases from V and 0 from J; bases not matched to a gene: 6. CDR3 size: 15 residues. Per germline, CDR1 SQVTM and CDR2 ANQGSEA. CDR3 loop: CSGLTGGANTGELFF. The CDR3 coding sequence is TGCAGCGGTCTGACAGGGGGTGCGAACACCGGGGAGCTGTTTTTT.

The chain links TRBV25-1 to TRBJ2-2; possibly TRBD2 for D (7 bases). Germline CDR1 is MGHDK and CDR2 is SYGVNS. V was clipped by 3 bases and J by 6 bases, with 11 bases between them. The CDR3 is made up of 14 amino acids. The CDR3 loop reads CASSDGGLAGELFF. The CDR3 DNA reads TGTGCCAGCAGTGACGGGGGGCTTGCCGGGGAGCTGTTTTTT. Using reference TRBV25-1 and TRBJ2-2 for the parts outside the CDR3, the full variable domain is EADIYQTPRYLVIGTGKKITLECSQTMGHDKMYWYQQDPGMELHLIHYSYGVNSTEKGDLSSESTVSRIRTEHFPLTLESARPSHTSQYLCASSDGGLAGELFFGEGSRLTVL.

This chain uses TRBV19 with TRBJ1-5, with TRBD1 matching over 8 bases. The germline CDR1 and CDR2 sequences are LNHDA and SQIVND (reference sequence). CDR3 length: 10 residues. V shed 6 bases and J 15 bases; nucleotides not matched to a gene: 4. Here the CDR3 reads CASSWDRLHF. CDR3 DNA sequence: TGTGCCAGTAGCTGGGACAGGTTGCATTTT.

The V and J genes are TRBV10-2 and TRBJ2-7; D assignment may be TRBD1 or TRBD2 (5 bases each). Germline lookup yields CDR1 WSHSY and CDR2 SAAADI. The CDR3 covers 13 residues. Deletions cut 7 bases from V and 1 base from J, with 11 bases between. CDR3 in DNA: TGCGCCAGCACCCCGGGACGATCCTACGAGCAGTACTTC. It translates to CASTPGRSYEQYF.

The V call is TRBV27, the J call TRBJ2-1; 11 bases align to TRBD2. Germline V gene lookup returns CDR1 MNHEY and CDR2 SMNVEV (reference sequence). The junction had 12 bases not matched to a gene; V was cut back by 3 bases and J by 8 bases. The CDR3 totals 17 residues. In nucleotides, the CDR3 is TGTGCCAGCAGTTTTGAAACCGGGACTAGCGGACCAGATGAGCAGTTCTTC. It is translated as CASSFETGTSGPDEQFF.

J is TRBJ2-3 and V is TRBV29-1; 11 nucleotides match TRBD2. Germline lookup yields CDR1 SQVTM and CDR2 ANQGSEA. Unmatched junction bases numbered 7, after V lost 3 bases and J lost 2 bases. The length of the CDR3 is 16 residues. Here the CDR3 reads CSVDGLAGEPTDTQYF. For the CDR3, the DNA is TGCAGCGTTGACGGACTAGCGGGTGAGCCCACAGATACGCAGTATTTT.

V gene TRBV7-9 combines with J gene TRBJ2-1; the D gene is possibly TRBD2 (5 bases). The CDR3 is 12 residues long. Trimming pared 5 bases from V and 10 bases from J, leaving 12 bases between. Germline values: CDR1 SEHNR, CDR2 FQNEAQ (reference sequence). The CDR3 DNA reads TGTGCCAGCAGCAACTCGGGATTCGAGCAGTTCTTC. It translates to CASSNSGFEQFF.

Comment on this clone: This sample also contains other DNA sequences that code for the same CDR3. This rearrangement joins TRBV7-8 to TRBJ2-6; D call uncertain. The CDR3 totals 15 residues. Germline values: CDR1 SGHVS, CDR2 FQNEAQ. V was cut by 3 bases and J by 0 bases, with 6 bases left in between. The chain's CDR3 is CASSLSSSGANVLTF. In DNA form, the CDR3 reads TGTGCCAGCAGCTTGTCGAGCTCTGGGGCCAACGTCCTGACTTTC.

The rearrangement uses TRBV2 and TRBJ2-7; D may be TRBD2 (6 bases). The V end was cut by 4 bases, the J end by 4 bases, with 20 bases between. The germline V gene has CDR1 SNHLY and CDR2 FYNNEI. This CDR3 is 16 amino acids long. The CDR3 nucleotides are TGTGCCAGCAGTGCTAACGTCTTGGCGGGAACGTACGAGCAGTACTTC. Its protein is CASSANVLAGTYEQYF.

The genes are TRBV9 and TRBJ2-7; D uncertain. The CDR3 has 14 amino acids. Germline V lookup: CDR1 SGDLS, CDR2 YYNGEE. V was trimmed by 2 bases and J by 0 bases, leaving 9 bases between them. CDR3 nucleotide sequence: TGTGCCAGCAGCGTGGAAGACAACTCCTACGAGCAGTACTTC. This translates into CASSVEDNSYEQYF.

The chain links TRBV4-2 to TRBJ2-3, with 9 bases fitting TRBD1. This CDR3 contains 16 residues. With 0 bases clipped from V and 5 bases from J, the junction kept 6 bases outside the gene matches. The germline CDR1 and CDR2 sequences are LGHNA and YNFKEQ. For the CDR3, the DNA is TGTGCCAGCAGCCAAGATAATGACAGGGGGAAAGATACGCAGTATTTT. The encoded protein is CASSQDNDRGKDTQYF.

The chain links TRBV5-1 to TRBJ2-2, with 14 nucleotides matching TRBD2. CDR1 SGHRS and CDR2 YFSETQ come from the germline V gene. The CDR3 has 20 residues. V shed 1 base and J 2 bases; nucleotides not matched to a gene: 10. The chain's CDR3 is CASSLFPGLAGERNTGELFF. CDR3 sequence (DNA): TGCGCCAGCAGCTTGTTTCCGGGACTAGCGGGAGAAAGAAACACCGGGGAGCTGTTTTTT.

V and J are TRBV4-1 and TRBJ1-4; a weak D match, TRBD1 (5 bases). V dropped 3 bases and J dropped 3 bases, with 11 bases sitting between them. Germline V gene sequence: CDR1 MGHRA, CDR2 YSYEKL. The CDR3 loop spans 15 amino acids. CDR3: CASSQADRSNEKLFF. CDR3 nucleotide sequence: TGCGCCAGCAGCCAGGCCGACAGATCTAATGAAAAACTGTTTTTT.

This chain links TRBV27 with TRBJ2-2, with 9 nucleotides matching TRBD1. Germline V CDR1 and CDR2: MNHEY, SMNVEV (reference sequence). The CDR3 length is 16 residues. With V trimmed by 5 bases and J by 4 bases, 8 bases remained unmatched. Here the CDR3 DNA reads TGTGCCAGCAGTACCCGGACAGGGGTAGGCACCGGGGAGCTGTTTTTT. Translated: CASSTRTGVGTGELFF.